The source of this T cell receptor beta chain is a study of T-cell memory formation after mild COVID-19. CDR3 length: 14 amino acids. Germline V gives CDR1 LGHNA, CDR2 YSLEER. V shed 4 bases and J shed 10 bases, with 17 bases lying between them. TCRdb re-called the 5' RACE reads through MiXCR, storing one row per CDR3 protein. The sample includes roughly 150,000 distinct CDR3 sequences, approximately 15% of them seen just once. The TCR sequence derives from an adult woman who had mild COVID-19 (a few samples of this study predate the infection). Cell type and time point are not known. The sample was PBMCs or a T cell subset sorted from them (not recorded which). This chain links TRBV4-3 with TRBJ2-1; possibly TRBD1 or TRBD2 for D (5 bases each). The CDR3: CASSRASRDGEQFF. The CDR3 nucleotides are TGCGCCAGCAGCCGTGCGAGTCGGGACGGGGAGCAGTTCTTC.